These 12 T cell receptor beta chains originate from one sample sequenced in a study of blood T cell repertoires in COVID-19. Generated by immunoSEQ multiplex PCR, the TCRdb table keeps only in-frame clones and is missing some. The sample lists around 220,000 clones, around 91% occurring once. Sequencing used PBMCs or T cells enriched from blood (not recorded which). The receptors here all came from a young man who had been exposed to COVID-19.

V is TRBV25-1 and J is TRBJ1-4; 7 bases fit TRBD1. Unmatched junction bases numbered 3, after V lost 8 bases and J lost 6 bases. In germline, CDR1 is MGHDK, CDR2 SYGVNS. The CDR3 has 12 amino acids. CDR3 coding DNA: TGTGCCAGCTCAGGGGGTTATGAAAAACTGTTTTTT. It translates to CASSGGYEKLFF.

V usage is TRBV7-9 and J usage is TRBJ2-1, with 8 nucleotides matching TRBD1. Unmatched junction bases numbered 11, after V lost 3 bases and J lost 7 bases. Germline V gene lookup returns CDR1 SEHNR and CDR2 FQNEAQ (reference sequence). The CDR3 has 16 amino acids. CDR3 in amino acids: CASSFPGNRGRNEQFF. The DNA for the CDR3 is TGTGCCAGCAGCTTCCCCGGCAACAGGGGGAGGAATGAGCAGTTCTTC.

This chain links TRBV19 with TRBJ2-1, with D maybe TRBD2 (6 bases). The germline V gene has CDR1 LNHDA and CDR2 SQIVND (reference sequence). The V end was cut by 5 bases, the J end by 4 bases, with 18 bases between. This CDR3 has 16 amino acids. The CDR3 nucleotides are TGTGCCAGTAGTCCCCTCGGGCGGGGAGGATACAATGAGCAGTTCTTC. As protein: CASSPLGRGGYNEQFF.

In this sample, this clone turned up once. The CDR3 nucleotides read TGTGCCAGCAGCTTAGGGACACTGAACACTGAAGCTTTCTTT. Its protein product is CASSLGTLNTEAFF. This chain connects TRBV11-2 to TRBJ1-1; D may be TRBD1 (5 bases). The V gene's germline CDR1 is SGHAT and CDR2 FQNNGV. The CDR3 has 14 residues. Between the trimmed V and J ends, which lost 1 base and 0 bases, there was a span of 6 bases.

The V gene is TRBV30, the J gene TRBJ1-4; 7 nucleotides match TRBD1. Trimming cost V 7 bases and J 4 bases; bases outside gene matches: 3. The germline V gene encodes CDR1 GTSNPN and CDR2 SVGIG (reference sequence). The length of the CDR3 is 12 residues. DNA for the CDR3: TGTGCCTTGGACAGGTTTAATGAAAAACTGTTTTTT. Translated: CALDRFNEKLFF.

V is TRBV3-1 (or the pseudogene TRBV3-2) and J is TRBJ2-5; 13 positions agree with TRBD2. V shed 4 bases, J shed 1 base, and the junction held 3 bases outside the gene matches. Germline V gene lookup returns CDR1 LGHDT and CDR2 YNNKEL (reference sequence). The CDR3 spans 16 residues. The CDR3 loop reads CASSLRTSGGQETQYF. In DNA form, the CDR3 reads TGTGCCAGCAGCCTTAGGACTAGCGGGGGCCAAGAGACCCAGTACTTC.

This chain links TRBV7-7 with TRBJ1-6, with a possible D match to TRBD1 (5 bases). This CDR3 comprises 15 residues. Trimming cost V 0 bases and J 8 bases, with 11 bases left between them. Germline loops: CDR1 SSHAT, CDR2 FNYEAQ (reference sequence). The CDR3 here is CASSLADKIDSPLHF. For the CDR3, the DNA is TGTGCCAGCAGCTTAGCGGACAAGATTGATTCACCCCTCCACTTT.

The chain joins TRBV4-1 to TRBJ2-5, with 7 bases identical to TRBD2. Germline CDR1 MGHRA, CDR2 YSYEKL. V shed 4 bases and J 1 base; nucleotides not matched to a gene: 3. The CDR3 is made up of 14 amino acids. For the CDR3, the DNA is TGCGCCAGCAGCCGGACTAGGGGCCAAGAGACCCAGTACTTC. Protein product: CASSRTRGQETQYF.

V and J are TRBV2 and TRBJ2-1; 11 bases line up with TRBD2. The CDR3 runs to 16 residues. Trimming cost V 6 bases and J 1 base; bases outside gene matches: 5. CDR1 and CDR2 (germline): SNHLY, FYNNEI. CDR3: CASRRSSGGSYNEQFF. The DNA of the CDR3 is TGTGCCAGCAGGCGTTCTAGCGGGGGGTCCTACAATGAGCAGTTCTTC.

The V and J genes are TRBV5-1 and TRBJ2-1, with 7 bases that match TRBD2. V gave up 0 bases and J gave up 6 bases; unmatched junction bases: 6. The CDR3 consists of 15 residues. Germline CDR1 reads SGHRS; CDR2 reads YFSETQ. CDR3 in DNA: TGCGCCAGCAGCTTGGGCGGGGGAGTGGTCAATGAGCAGTTCTTC. Amino acids: CASSLGGGVVNEQFF.

The chain uses TRBV6-5 and TRBJ2-7, with D perhaps TRBD2 (5 bases). This CDR3 spans 14 amino acids. Deletions cut 5 bases from V and 2 bases from J, with 13 bases between. Germline lookup yields CDR1 MNHEY and CDR2 SVGAGI. The CDR3 loop reads CASSPAGMTYEQYF. CDR3 nucleotides: TGTGCCAGCAGTCCTGCCGGGATGACCTACGAGCAGTACTTC.

This rearrangement joins TRBV19 to TRBJ1-2; tentative D call: TRBD1 (5 bases). This CDR3 is 13 amino acids long. Trimming took off 3 bases at V and 7 bases at J, with 12 bases between the two ends. Germline V gives CDR1 LNHDA, CDR2 SQIVND (reference sequence). CDR3 DNA: TGTGCCAGTAGTATTGGAGAGGACATTGGCTACACCTTC. Protein: CASSIGEDIGYTF.